This TCR beta chain was captured by sequencing in a study of technical replicates of blood from a few donors. Method: immunoSEQ multiplex PCR; TCRdb's copy keeps in-frame clones and lacks some. Counted here are about 63,000 clones, around 90% occurring once; the ten biggest clones make up less than 6.5%. The clonotype comes from a human donor in good health. Some clones in this sample may be carry-over from other donors' samples. What was sequenced was PBMCs.

This CDR3 is CASSLTGGNQPQHF. In DNA, the CDR3 is TGTGCCAGCAGCCTGACAGGGGGCAATCAGCCCCAGCATTTT. The chain couples TRBV7-9 to TRBJ1-5; 8 bases map to TRBD1. The CDR3 length is 14 residues. Losses at the gene ends were 5 bases for V and 2 bases for J; bases not matched to a gene: 2. Germline-derived CDR1 and CDR2 are SEHNR and FQNEAQ (reference sequence). The full variable domain, rest sourced from reference TRBV7-9 and TRBJ1-5, is DTGVSQNPRHKITKRGQNVTFRCDPISEHNRLYWYRQTLGQGPEFLTYFQNEAQLEKSRLLSDRFSAERPKGSFSTLEIQRTEQGDSAMYLCASSLTGGNQPQHFGDGTRLSIL.